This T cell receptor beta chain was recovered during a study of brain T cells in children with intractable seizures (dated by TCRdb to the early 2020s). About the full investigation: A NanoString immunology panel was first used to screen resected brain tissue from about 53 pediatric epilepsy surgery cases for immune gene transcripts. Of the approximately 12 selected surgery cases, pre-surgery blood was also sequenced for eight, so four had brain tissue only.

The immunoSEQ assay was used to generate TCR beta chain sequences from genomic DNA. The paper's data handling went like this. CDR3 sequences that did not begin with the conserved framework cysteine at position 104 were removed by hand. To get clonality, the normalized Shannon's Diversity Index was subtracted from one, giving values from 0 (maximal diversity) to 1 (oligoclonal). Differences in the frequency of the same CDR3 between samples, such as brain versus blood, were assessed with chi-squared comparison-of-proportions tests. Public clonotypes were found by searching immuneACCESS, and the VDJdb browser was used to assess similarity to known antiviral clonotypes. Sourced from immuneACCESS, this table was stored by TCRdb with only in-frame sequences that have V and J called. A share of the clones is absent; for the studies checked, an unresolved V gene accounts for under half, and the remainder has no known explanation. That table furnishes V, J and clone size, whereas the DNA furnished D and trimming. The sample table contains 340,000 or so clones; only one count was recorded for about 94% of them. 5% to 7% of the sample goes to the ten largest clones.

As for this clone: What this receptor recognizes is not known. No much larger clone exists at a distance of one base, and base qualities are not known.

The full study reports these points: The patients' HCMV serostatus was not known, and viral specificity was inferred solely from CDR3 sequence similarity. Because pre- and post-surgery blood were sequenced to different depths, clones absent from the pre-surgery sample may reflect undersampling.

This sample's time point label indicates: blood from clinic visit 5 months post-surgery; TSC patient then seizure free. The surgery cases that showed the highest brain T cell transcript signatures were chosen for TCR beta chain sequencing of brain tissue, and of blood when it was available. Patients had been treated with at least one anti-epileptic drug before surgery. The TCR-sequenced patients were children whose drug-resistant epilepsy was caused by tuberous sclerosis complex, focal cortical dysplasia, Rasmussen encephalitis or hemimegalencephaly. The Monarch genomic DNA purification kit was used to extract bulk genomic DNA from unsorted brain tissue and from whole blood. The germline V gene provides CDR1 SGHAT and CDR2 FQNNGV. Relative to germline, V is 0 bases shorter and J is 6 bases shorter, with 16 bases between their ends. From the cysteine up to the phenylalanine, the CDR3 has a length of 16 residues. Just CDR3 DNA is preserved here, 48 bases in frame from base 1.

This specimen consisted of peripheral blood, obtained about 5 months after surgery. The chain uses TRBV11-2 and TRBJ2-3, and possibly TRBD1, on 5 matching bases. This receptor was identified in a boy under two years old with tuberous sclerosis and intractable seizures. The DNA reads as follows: TGTGCCAGCAGCTTAGAAGGGGATTCTAGGATTGATACGCAGTATTTT. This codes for CASSLEGDSRIDTQYF.